Below are 25 T cell receptor beta chains sequenced from a single sample in a study of technical replicates of blood from a few donors. Profiling relied on immunoSEQ multiplex PCR, and the TCRdb table lists in-frame clones only, not all of them. The sample consists of roughly 80,000 clones, around nine tenths of them appearing once. The sequencing sample was made of T cells isolated from PBMCs. The source of these receptors is a human donor in good health.

The rearrangement links TRBV7-9 to TRBJ2-3; D perhaps matches TRBD1 (6 bases). The CDR3 is made up of 12 amino acids. CDR1 and CDR2 from the germline V gene are SEHNR and FQNEAQ (reference sequence). The V gene lost 5 bases and the J gene lost 6 bases, with 9 bases spanning the gap. The CDR3 protein is CASSVQGDTQYF. The DNA of the CDR3 is TGTGCCAGCAGCGTCCAGGGGGATACGCAGTATTTT.

This chain uses TRBV5-1 with TRBJ1-1, with 8 bases that match TRBD1. V dropped 0 bases and J dropped 7; count of bases not matched to a gene: 5. Per germline, CDR1 SGHRS and CDR2 YFSETQ. The CDR3 contains 14 residues. Here the CDR3 reads CASSLGQGSGEAFF. The CDR3 region has the DNA TGCGCCAGCAGCTTGGGACAGGGGAGCGGTGAAGCTTTCTTT.

V and J are TRBV7-2 and TRBJ1-4; 8 nucleotides align to TRBD1. The CDR3 extends over 15 amino acids. Trimming took 6 bases from V and 2 from J; bases not matched to a gene: 5. Germline CDR1 and CDR2: SGHTA and FQGNSA. CDR3 residues: CASRTTGATNEKLFF. CDR3 DNA: TGTGCCAGCAGGACGACAGGGGCTACTAATGAAAAACTGTTTTTT.

The chain combines TRBV6-1 with TRBJ1-2, with TRBD1 identical over 8 bases. V was clipped by 5 bases and J by 3 bases; unmatched bases: 2. The CDR3 spans 13 residues. CDR1 is MNHNS and CDR2 is SASEGT in the germline V gene. Here the CDR3 reads CASSQDRDYGYTF. The DNA of the CDR3 is TGTGCCAGCAGTCAGGACAGGGACTATGGCTACACCTTC.

This clone was counted between two and nine times. The chain carries TRBV6-5 and TRBJ2-7, with a tentative D call TRBD2 (5 bases). Trimming took off 0 bases at V and 3 bases at J, with 15 bases between the two ends. The germline V gene encodes CDR1 MNHEY and CDR2 SVGAGI. The CDR3 extends over 16 amino acids. CDR3 region: CASSYSTGSLIYEQYF. The CDR3 nucleotides read TGTGCCAGCAGTTACTCTACGGGGTCTCTGATCTACGAGCAGTACTTC.

The V and J genes are TRBV18 and TRBJ2-7, with 9 bases that match TRBD2. In germline, CDR1 is KGHSH, CDR2 LQKENI. V was pared by 5 bases and J by 4 bases, with 6 bases of the junction left unmatched. This CDR3 is built from 14 residues. The CDR3 DNA follows: TGTGCCAGCTCAAACGGACTAGCGCTTTACGAGCAGTACTTC. Its translation: CASSNGLALYEQYF. The full variable domain, in which reference TRBV18 and TRBJ2-7 provide the parts outside the CDR3, is NAGVMQNPRHLVRRRGQEARLRCSPMKGHSHVYWYRQLPEEGLKFMVYLQKENIIDESGMPKERFSAEFPKEGPSILRIQQVVRGDSAAYFCASSNGLALYEQYFGPGTRLTVT.

The chain employs TRBV6-1 and TRBJ1-2, with D hard to call. Trimming pared 8 bases from V and 2 bases from J, leaving 6 bases between. This CDR3 has 11 amino acids. Per the germline V gene, CDR1 is MNHNS and CDR2 is SASEGT. CDR3 residues: CASEENYGYTF. The DNA for the CDR3 is TGTGCCAGCGAGGAAAACTATGGCTACACCTTC.

In nucleotides, the CDR3 is TGTGCCAGCAGCCCGGAGACAGCTTCCTACGAGCAGTACTTC. Protein sequence: CASSPETASYEQYF. The rearrangement links TRBV7-2 to TRBJ2-7; D perhaps matches TRBD1 (5 bases). V lost 5 bases, J lost 1 base, and 12 bases lay in between. The CDR3 is 14 residues long. Per germline, CDR1 SGHTA and CDR2 FQGNSA.

This chain joins TRBV10-1 and TRBJ2-1, with TRBD1 matching over 7 bases. With 4 bases clipped from V and 5 bases from J, the junction kept 5 bases outside the gene matches. The length of the CDR3 is 14 residues. The germline gives CDR1 WNHNN, CDR2 SYGVQD (reference sequence). The chain's CDR3 is CASSAGGAHNEQFF. CDR3 in DNA: TGCGCCAGCAGTGCAGGGGGAGCCCACAATGAGCAGTTCTTC.

This clone has only a few counts. The chain has TRBV4-1 and TRBJ1-1; D ambiguous. Germline CDR1 is MGHRA and CDR2 is YSYEKL. The CDR3 is 16 residues long. V lost 1 base, J lost 0 bases, and 12 bases lay in between. The CDR3 reads CASSQGTRGMNTEAFF. The DNA for the CDR3 is TGCGCCAGCAGCCAAGGTACAAGAGGGATGAACACTGAAGCTTTCTTT.

The J gene is TRBJ1-1, the V gene TRBV19; unclear D gene. V lost 1 base, J lost 3 bases, and 9 bases lay in between. This CDR3 has 14 amino acids. The germline V gene has CDR1 LNHDA and CDR2 SQIVND (reference sequence). The CDR3 nucleotides are TGTGCCAGTAGTATAGGATGGCAGGACACTGAAGCTTTCTTT. Translated, it gives CASSIGWQDTEAFF.

The DNA for the CDR3 is TGTGCCAGTAGCGGGGACAGAAGGACCGGCTACACCTTC. This encodes CASSGDRRTGYTF. V usage is TRBV19 and J usage is TRBJ1-2; 7 bases agree with TRBD1. From germline, CDR1 is LNHDA and CDR2 SQIVND (reference sequence). V dropped 6 bases and J dropped 8; count of bases not matched to a gene: 9. The CDR3 has 13 amino acids.

The V gene is TRBV5-1, the J gene TRBJ1-2; no firm D call. Trimming shortened V by 0 bases and J by 4 bases, and 10 bases separated the two germline ends. In germline, CDR1 is SGHRS, CDR2 YFSETQ. This CDR3 spans 14 amino acids. The CDR3 loop is CASSLAQTSYGYTF. In nucleotides, the CDR3 is TGCGCCAGCAGCTTGGCCCAGACTTCCTATGGCTACACCTTC.

The chain combines TRBV19 with TRBJ2-6; D is unclear. Trimming cost V 6 bases and J 0 bases, with 6 bases left between them. The CDR3 totals 14 residues. Germline lookup yields CDR1 LNHDA and CDR2 SQIVND (reference sequence). Written as DNA, the CDR3 is TGTGCCAGTAGCCATAGCTCTGGGGCCAACGTCCTGACTTTC. Residues: CASSHSSGANVLTF. Variable domain in full (rest from reference TRBV19 and TRBJ2-6): DGGITQSPKYLFRKEGQNVTLSCEQNLNHDAMYWYRQDPGQGLRLIYYSQIVNDFQKGDIAEGYSVSREKKESFPLTVTSAQKNPTAFYLCASSHSSGANVLTFGAGSRLTVL.

J is TRBJ1-1 and V is TRBV5-6; a weak D match, TRBD1 (5 bases). The CDR3 runs 17 residues. The germline gives CDR1 SGHDT, CDR2 YYEEEE. V lost 4 bases and J lost 4, with 23 bases in between. The CDR3 protein is CASSTAYITGFGTEAFF. CDR3 in DNA: TGTGCCAGCAGCACAGCTTATATAACAGGATTTGGCACTGAAGCTTTCTTT. The full variable domain, its missing parts supplied by reference TRBV5-6 and TRBJ1-1, is DAGVTQSPTHLIKTRGQQVTLRCSPKSGHDTVSWYQQALGQGPQFIFQYYEEEERQRGNFPDRFSGHQFPNYSSELNVNALLLGDSALYLCASSTAYITGFGTEAFFGQGTRLTVV.

This chain uses TRBV10-3 with TRBJ2-1, with TRBD2 identical over 14 bases. J lost 3 bases, V lost 11 bases, and 12 bases had no gene match. This CDR3 spans 17 amino acids. From germline, CDR1 is ENHRY and CDR2 SYGVKD. In DNA form, the CDR3 reads TGTGCCGTTCGACTAGCGGGAGGGCCAGTGAGCTACAATGAGCAGTTCTTC. Encoded protein: CAVRLAGGPVSYNEQFF.

In DNA form, the CDR3 reads TGTGCCAGCAGTTTCTTTGGGGGAGGGGGTCAAGAGACCCAGTACTTC. Translating gives CASSFFGGGGQETQYF. This chain links TRBV28 with TRBJ2-5; D is possibly TRBD2 (7 bases). The CDR3 has 16 residues. In germline, CDR1 is MDHEN, CDR2 SYDVKM. The V end lost 3 bases, the J end lost 2 bases, and 16 bases lay between the germline ends.

The chain carries TRBV6-5 and TRBJ2-2; maybe TRBD2 (5 bases). Trimming stripped 6 bases from V and 5 bases from J, with 7 bases between. From germline, CDR1 is MNHEY and CDR2 SVGAGI. CDR3 length: 12 amino acids. The CDR3 here is CASSRLTGELFF. The CDR3 coding sequence is TGTGCCAGCAGCCGACTAACCGGGGAGCTGTTTTTT.

The J gene is TRBJ2-7, the V gene TRBV27; possibly TRBD2 for D (7 bases). The CDR3 is 14 residues long. The V gene lost 2 bases and the J gene lost 5 bases, with 13 bases spanning the gap. Germline V CDR1 and CDR2: MNHEY, SMNVEV (reference sequence). This chain's CDR3 is CASSLGGASNEQYF. CDR3 coding DNA: TGTGCCAGCAGTTTAGGGGGGGCGTCGAACGAGCAGTACTTC.

The gene calls are TRBV6-1 and TRBJ1-1; D is uncertain. The CDR3 runs to 13 residues. CDR1 is MNHNS and CDR2 is SASEGT in the germline V gene. V lost 3 bases and J lost 1, with 6 bases in between. This CDR3 reads CASSERENTEAFF. In DNA form, the CDR3 reads TGTGCCAGCAGTGAGAGAGAGAACACTGAAGCTTTCTTT.

The DNA for the CDR3 is TGCGCCAGCAGCCAAATTATGACAGGGGGTGATGAGCAGTACTTC. Protein: CASSQIMTGGDEQYF. The chain carries TRBV4-1 and TRBJ2-7; 9 bases fit TRBD1. Per the germline V gene, CDR1 is MGHRA and CDR2 is YSYEKL. The trim removed 2 bases at V and 7 bases at J, leaving 9 bases unmatched. The CDR3 is 15 amino acids.

This clone was seen only once. The genes are TRBV6-5 and TRBJ2-3, with TRBD1 as a possible D gene (5 bases). This CDR3 spans 15 amino acids. Germline V gene data show CDR1 as MNHEY and CDR2 as SVGAGI. The ends were cut back, 2 bases at V and 5 bases at J, with 14 bases in the middle. The CDR3 loop reads CASSYGTGQEDTQYF. CDR3 nucleotides: TGTGCCAGCAGTTACGGAACAGGTCAAGAAGATACGCAGTATTTT.

The J gene is TRBJ1-2, the V gene TRBV2; 9 bases map to TRBD1. V dropped 7 bases and J dropped 5; count of bases not matched to a gene: 8. This CDR3 comprises 14 residues. CDR1 and CDR2 from the germline V gene are SNHLY and FYNNEI. The CDR3 DNA reads TGTGCCAGCACCGGGACAGGGAGGTTGTATGGCTACACCTTC. Its protein product is CASTGTGRLYGYTF.

The chain carries TRBV27 and TRBJ2-1, with a possible D match to TRBD1 (5 bases). Germline loops: CDR1 MNHEY, CDR2 SMNVEV (reference sequence). Trimming left V 3 bases short and J 2 bases short, with 8 bases between. This CDR3 comprises 14 residues. CDR3: CASSFQGTYNEQFF. For the CDR3, the DNA is TGTGCCAGCAGTTTCCAGGGTACCTACAATGAGCAGTTCTTC.

The CDR3 is CASSYSRSSYNEQFF. The CDR3 coding sequence is TGTGCCAGCAGTTACTCCCGGAGCTCCTACAATGAGCAGTTCTTC. This rearrangement joins TRBV6-5 to TRBJ2-1; D remains ambiguous. Germline V gene sequence: CDR1 MNHEY, CDR2 SVGAGI. Trimming stripped 0 bases from V and 0 bases from J, with 6 bases between. The CDR3 has 15 residues.